Described below is a single T cell receptor (beta chain) sequence and its context. These data come from a study of blood T cell repertoires in COVID-19. CDR3 size: 14 residues. The V and J ends lost 5 bases and 4 bases, in that order; junction bases with no gene match: 3. In germline, CDR1 is LNHDA, CDR2 SQIVND (reference sequence). Only in-frame clones appear in the TCRdb table, and some are missing; sequencing was by immunoSEQ multiplex PCR. The sample carries fewer than 150,000 clones, 81% recorded once. This receptor was taken from a man aged 45 to 65 with acute or convalescent COVID-19. The chain uses TRBV19 and TRBJ1-1; TRBD1 agrees at 11 bases. The sequencing sample was made of peripheral blood. CDR3 loop: CASSFGTGGTEAFF. CDR3 coding DNA: TGTGCCAGTAGTTTCGGGACAGGGGGCACTGAAGCTTTCTTT.